This T cell receptor beta chain was found in a study of T cells in Graves' hyperthyroidism and ophthalmopathy. Germline-derived CDR1 and CDR2 are LNHDA and SQIVND (reference sequence). V lost 3 bases and J 10 bases, leaving 9 bases between the germline ends. The CDR3 is 11 amino acids. The table lists this clonotype with a few counts. TCR beta CDR3 regions were amplified from RNA. The primer set for the first-round RT-PCR of the TCR CDR3 was HTBI. Using its own MiXCR run on the multiplex PCR reads, TCRdb lists one record per CDR3 protein. In the table there are 500,000 to 550,000 distinct CDR3 sequences, around 21% of which are singletons.

V usage is TRBV19 and J usage is TRBJ1-1; D remains unclear. This clonotype was sampled from a man aged 18 to 35 with Graves' hyperthyroidism. The specimen sequenced was blood. This chain's CDR3 is CASSMGPRAFF. CDR3 sequence (DNA): TGTGCCAGTAGTATGGGCCCTCGAGCTTTCTTT.